The present entry profiles one T cell receptor (beta chain) with its context. Cohort 3 donors were reported recovered after two negative PCRs, clearance, or symptom resolution. The V end lost 1 base, the J end lost 6 bases, and 12 bases lay between the germline ends. The CDR3 has 14 residues. The germline V gene has CDR1 SGHTA and CDR2 FQGNSA. TCRdb's copy holds only in-frame clones and misses some; the assay was immunoSEQ multiplex PCR. Of about 220,000 clones in the sample, about 87% were seen once. This entry belongs to a study of blood T cell repertoires in COVID-19. The sequence came from a woman aged 30 to 39 who had recovered from COVID-19. The specimen sequenced was PBMCs or T cells enriched from blood (not recorded which). The rearrangement links TRBV7-2 to TRBJ1-2; D perhaps matches TRBD1 (5 bases). The CDR3 loop reads CASSLGGRVDGYTF. CDR3 nucleotides: TGTGCCAGCAGCTTAGGGGGCAGGGTTGATGGCTACACCTTC.